One sample yielded the 27 T cell receptor beta chains listed below, sequenced in a study of cytomegalovirus exposure and HLA in healthy donors. A multiplex PCR was run with 60 Vbeta primers and 13 Jbeta primers. Assay used: immunoSEQ multiplex PCR; TCRdb lists only in-frame clones, some missing. The sample lists about 130,000 clones, about 80% occurring once. The sample taken for sequencing was PBMCs. The receptors originated from a man aged 25-45 years in good health and CMV-seropositive.

This sequence joins TRBV2 and TRBJ2-3; 10 bases align to TRBD2. The CDR3 totals 17 residues. Germline CDR1 is SNHLY and CDR2 is FYNNEI. Trimming removed 2 bases from V and 0 bases from J; junction bases left unmatched: 5. CDR3 region: CASSELAGATSTDTQYF. Here the CDR3 DNA reads TGTGCCAGCAGTGAACTAGCGGGGGCTACGAGCACAGATACGCAGTATTTT. The full variable domain, with the rest looked up from reference TRBV2 and TRBJ2-3, is EPEVTQTPSHQVTQMGQEVILRCVPISNHLYFYWYRQILGQKVEFLVSFYNNEISEKSEIFDDQFSVERPDGSNFTLKIRSTKLEDSAMYFCASSELAGATSTDTQYFGPGTRLTVL.

V and J are TRBV13 and TRBJ2-6; D may be TRBD2 (5 bases). The CDR3 length is 16 residues. Trimming took off 3 bases at V and 3 bases at J, with 12 bases between the two ends. Germline V lookup: CDR1 PRHDT, CDR2 FYEKMQ (reference sequence). The CDR3 spells CASSFSPGVGANVLTF. The CDR3 DNA is TGTGCCAGCAGCTTTTCCCCCGGGGTTGGGGCCAACGTCCTGACTTTC. The full variable domain, completed using reference TRBV13 and TRBJ2-6, is AAGVIQSPRHLIKEKRETATLKCYPIPRHDTVYWYQQGPGQDPQFLISFYEKMQSDKGSIPDRFSAQQFSDYHSELNMSSLELGDSALYFCASSFSPGVGANVLTFGAGSRLTVL.

The rearrangement uses TRBV6-5 and TRBJ2-3; maybe TRBD2 (6 bases). The V gene lost 10 bases and the J gene lost 11 bases, with 16 bases spanning the gap. The germline gives CDR1 MNHEY, CDR2 SVGAGI. The CDR3 totals 11 residues. CDR3 in amino acids: CAIGRGYEQYF. DNA for the CDR3: TGTGCCATTGGACGGGGGTATGAGCAGTATTTT.

The gene calls are TRBV5-1 and TRBJ1-4, with TRBD1 identical over 10 bases. The CDR3 extends over 17 amino acids. Germline loops: CDR1 SGHRS, CDR2 YFSETQ. The V segment lost 0 bases and the J segment 4 bases; nucleotides outside the gene matches: 6. Here the CDR3 reads CASSLGQGAQNNEKLFF. CDR3 nucleotide sequence: TGCGCCAGCAGCTTGGGACAGGGGGCGCAAAATAATGAAAAACTGTTTTTT.

V and J are TRBV7-9 and TRBJ2-5; D possibly corresponds to TRBD1 (6 bases). The J call may not be correct, given that the DNA end is closer to TRBJ2-7. There are 14 residues in the CDR3. CDR1 and CDR2 from the germline V gene are SEHNR and FQNEAQ (reference sequence). The CDR3 protein is CASSPSGTSDEQYF. CDR3 nucleotide sequence: TGTGCCAGCAGCCCATCTGGGACATCGGACGAGCAGTACTTC.

This chain links TRBV9 with TRBJ1-2, with TRBD1 identical over 8 bases. Germline CDR1 and CDR2: SGDLS and YYNGEE. The CDR3 covers 17 residues. V trimming: 0 bases; J trimming: 1 base; junction bases outside the gene matches: 8. CDR3 coding DNA: TGTGCCAGCAGCGTAGCGGACAGGGCCCGGGGTAACTATGGCTACACCTTC. It yields the protein CASSVADRARGNYGYTF. Supplemented by reference TRBV9 and TRBJ1-2, the full variable domain reads DSGVTQTPKHLITATGQRVTLRCSPRSGDLSVYWYQQSLDQGLQFLIQYYNGEERAKGNILERFSAQQFPDLHSELNLSSLELGDSALYFCASSVADRARGNYGYTFGSGTRLTVV.

Only a few counts were recorded for this clone. V usage is TRBV11-2 and J usage is TRBJ1-1, with 10 bases that match TRBD1. From germline, CDR1 is SGHAT and CDR2 FQNNGV. V shed 4 bases, J shed 5 bases, and the junction held 4 bases outside the gene matches. This CDR3 region has 14 residues. The CDR3 DNA reads TGTGCCAGCAGCTGGACAGGGGGTGGTACTGAAGCTTTCTTT. Amino acid sequence: CASSWTGGGTEAFF. Full variable domain (outside the CDR3, taken from reference TRBV11-2 and TRBJ1-1): EAGVAQSPRYKIIEKRQSVAFWCNPISGHATLYWYQQILGQGPKLLIQFQNNGVVDDSQLPKDRFSAERLKGVDSTLKIQPAKLEDSAVYLCASSWTGGGTEAFFGQGTRLTVV.

The V call is TRBV2, the J call TRBJ2-7; D is perhaps TRBD2 (7 bases). V lost 6 bases to trimming and J lost 5 bases, with 17 bases between them. The CDR3 has 14 amino acids. CDR1 is SNHLY, CDR2 FYNNEI, per germline. CDR3 nucleotide sequence: TGTGCCAGCAGCGCCTCTCGGGGGGCCAACGAGCAGTACTTC. It translates to CASSASRGANEQYF.

The chain combines TRBV5-6 with TRBJ2-1; perhaps TRBD2 as D (6 bases). This CDR3 region has 14 residues. Germline CDR1 and CDR2: SGHDT and YYEEEE. V dropped 4 bases and J dropped 5 bases, with 13 bases sitting between them. Here the CDR3 reads CASSTREFNNEQFF. The CDR3 nucleotides are TGTGCCAGCAGCACCCGGGAGTTCAACAATGAGCAGTTCTTC.

This clone was seen a handful of times. V gene TRBV6-1 combines with J gene TRBJ2-5; 7 bases fit TRBD2. The CDR3 has 14 amino acids. Looked up from germline, CDR1 is MNHNS and CDR2 is SASEGT. Trimming cost V 5 bases and J 2 bases; bases outside gene matches: 5. CDR3 protein: CASSRLAGQETQYF. CDR3 bases: TGTGCCAGCAGTCGACTAGCAGGTCAAGAGACCCAGTACTTC.

The chain combines TRBV20-1 with TRBJ2-1; D might be TRBD1 (6 bases). CDR3 length: 10 amino acids. In germline, CDR1 is DFQATT, CDR2 SNEGSKA (reference sequence). Trimming shortened V by 7 bases and J by 9 bases, and 10 bases separated the two germline ends. CDR3 coding DNA: TGCAGTGTTACAGGGAGTGAGCAGTTCTTC. This gives the protein CSVTGSEQFF.

This clone was observed a handful of times. The chain couples TRBV7-2 to TRBJ1-5; D remains ambiguous. There are 13 residues in the CDR3. Germline V lookup: CDR1 SGHTA, CDR2 FQGNSA. V dropped 6 bases and J dropped 7 bases, with 13 bases sitting between them. CDR3 DNA sequence: TGTGCCAGCAGTTTAAACCCTCGGCAGCCCCAGCATTTT. Protein sequence: CASSLNPRQPQHF.

The rearrangement links TRBV30 to TRBJ1-1; D is undetermined. V gave up 4 bases and J gave up 0 bases, with 15 bases separating them. CDR1 is GTSNPN, CDR2 SVGIG, per germline (reference sequence). The CDR3 totals 15 residues. In DNA, the CDR3 is TGTGCCTGGAAGCCCAAAGGGAGCATGAACACTGAAGCTTTCTTT. Translated, it gives CAWKPKGSMNTEAFF.

The chain carries TRBV21-1 and TRBJ1-3; the DNA was not used to check the table's D call, TRBD1. TRBV21-1 is listed as a pseudogene. This CDR3 is built from 16 residues. CDR3 sequence reads: CASSKAGGGSGNTIYF. In DNA form, the CDR3 reads TGTGCCAGCAGCAAAGCAGGGGGCGGCTCTGGAAACACCATATATTTT.

This clone showed up just a few times. The chain links TRBV6-5 to TRBJ1-1; 8 nucleotides align to TRBD1. The J segment lost 1 base and the V segment lost 6 bases, leaving 4 bases of the junction unmatched. This CDR3 has 14 residues. Per germline, CDR1 MNHEY and CDR2 SVGAGI. CDR3 amino acids: CASSLRGPNTEAFF. DNA of the CDR3: TGTGCCAGCAGCCTCAGGGGGCCGAACACTGAAGCTTTCTTT.

In its sample, this clone was seen once. The V and J genes are TRBV6-1 and TRBJ1-3; D not resolved. Trimming removed 4 bases at V and 7 bases at J, with 11 bases between. Germline values: CDR1 MNHNS, CDR2 SASEGT. The CDR3 loop spans 13 amino acids. CDR3 region: CASSVISGNTIYF. For the CDR3, the DNA is TGTGCCAGCAGTGTAATAAGCGGGAACACCATATATTTT.

The chain recombines TRBV27 with TRBJ2-6; tentatively, D is TRBD1 (6 bases). V dropped 4 bases and J dropped 0 bases, with 16 bases sitting between them. Germline CDR1 and CDR2: MNHEY and SMNVEV (reference sequence). The CDR3 sequence is 18 residues long. The CDR3 is CASSYFWGQSSGANVLTF. CDR3 nucleotide sequence: TGTGCCAGCAGTTACTTTTGGGGACAATCCTCTGGGGCCAACGTCCTGACTTTC.

As DNA, the CDR3 is TGTGCCAGCAGCTCCGACTACGACACTGAAGCTTTCTTT. This gives the protein CASSSDYDTEAFF. The V and J genes are TRBV9 and TRBJ1-1; D not resolved. This CDR3 is built from 13 residues. The germline V and J ends were trimmed by 4 bases and 3 bases, with 10 bases remaining between them. CDR1 and CDR2 (germline): SGDLS, YYNGEE.

The V and J genes are TRBV5-1 and TRBJ1-1; TRBD1 matches at 11 bases. This CDR3 is built from 13 residues. The ends lost 4 bases at V and 5 bases at J; junction bases unmatched: 1. The germline gives CDR1 SGHRS, CDR2 YFSETQ. The CDR3 DNA follows: TGCGCCAGCAGCCGGGACAGGGGGACTGAAGCTTTCTTT. Protein product: CASSRDRGTEAFF.

The chain recombines TRBV25-1 with TRBJ2-2, with D tentatively TRBD1 (6 bases). Trimming removed 1 base from V and 5 bases from J, with 11 bases in between. The CDR3 sequence is 15 residues long. Germline CDR1 MGHDK, CDR2 SYGVNS. CDR3 region: CASSESGQRTGELFF. The CDR3 DNA sequence: TGTGCCAGCAGTGAATCTGGACAGAGAACCGGGGAGCTGTTTTTT. The full variable domain, rest sourced from reference TRBV25-1 and TRBJ2-2, is EADIYQTPRYLVIGTGKKITLECSQTMGHDKMYWYQQDPGMELHLIHYSYGVNSTEKGDLSSESTVSRIRTEHFPLTLESARPSHTSQYLCASSESGQRTGELFFGEGSRLTVL.

The CDR3 nucleotides are TGCAGCGTTGAGCAGACAGGGAACGAGCAGTACTTC. Its translation is CSVEQTGNEQYF. This chain joins TRBV29-1 and TRBJ2-7; TRBD1 matches at 7 bases. The CDR3 is 12 amino acids. V dropped 3 bases and J dropped 5; count of bases not matched to a gene: 4. From germline, CDR1 is SQVTM and CDR2 ANQGSEA.

The gene calls are TRBV4-1 and TRBJ2-3, with TRBD2 identical over 7 bases. CDR1 and CDR2 (germline): MGHRA, YSYEKL. This CDR3 contains 16 residues. Trimming cost V 0 bases and J 4 bases; bases outside gene matches: 7. CDR3 bases: TGCGCCAGCAGCCAAGAACCAAGCCTAGCGGCAGATACGCAGTATTTT. This codes for CASSQEPSLAADTQYF.

The gene calls are TRBV5-1 and TRBJ2-5; TRBD2 might be the D (6 bases). The germline CDR1 and CDR2 sequences are SGHRS and YFSETQ. V shed 0 bases and J shed 5 bases, with 14 bases lying between them. This CDR3 is 15 amino acids long. The CDR3 region is CASSLEYPRGETQYF. For the CDR3, the DNA is TGCGCCAGCAGCTTGGAATATCCCCGGGGGGAGACCCAGTACTTC.

The chain combines TRBV11-3 with TRBJ1-1, with D unresolved. The CDR3 covers 14 residues. Germline V gives CDR1 SGHNT, CDR2 YENEEA. The V end lost 3 bases, the J end lost 1 base, and 9 bases lay between the germline ends. DNA for the CDR3: TGTGCCAGCAGCTTGGGCAGATCGAACACTGAAGCTTTCTTT. It specifies CASSLGRSNTEAFF.

This chain links TRBV5-1 with TRBJ1-1, with D maybe TRBD1 (6 bases). The germline gives CDR1 SGHRS, CDR2 YFSETQ. V lost 2 bases and J lost 4, with 12 bases in between. CDR3 length equals 14 residues. CDR3 region: CASSFSQGATEAFF. As DNA, the CDR3 is TGCGCCAGCAGCTTCTCACAGGGCGCCACTGAAGCTTTCTTT.

The chain joins TRBV14 to TRBJ2-5, with a tentative D call TRBD2 (6 bases). TRBJ2-7 explains the end of the DNA better; the J call may be wrong. From germline, CDR1 is SGHDN and CDR2 FVKESK. The CDR3 is 15 amino acids. The CDR3 protein is CASSQEAGSSYEQYF. CDR3 bases: TGTGCCAGCAGCCAAGAGGCGGGGAGCTCCTACGAGCAGTACTTC.

The chain has TRBV4-1 and TRBJ1-2; D is possibly TRBD1 (5 bases). The CDR3 runs to 15 residues. Per germline, CDR1 MGHRA and CDR2 YSYEKL. Between the trimmed V and J ends, which lost 1 base and 3 bases, there was a span of 12 bases. CDR3 nucleotide sequence: TGCGCCAGCAGCCAAGGTCAGGGTGGGTACTATGGCTACACCTTC. It is translated as CASSQGQGGYYGYTF.